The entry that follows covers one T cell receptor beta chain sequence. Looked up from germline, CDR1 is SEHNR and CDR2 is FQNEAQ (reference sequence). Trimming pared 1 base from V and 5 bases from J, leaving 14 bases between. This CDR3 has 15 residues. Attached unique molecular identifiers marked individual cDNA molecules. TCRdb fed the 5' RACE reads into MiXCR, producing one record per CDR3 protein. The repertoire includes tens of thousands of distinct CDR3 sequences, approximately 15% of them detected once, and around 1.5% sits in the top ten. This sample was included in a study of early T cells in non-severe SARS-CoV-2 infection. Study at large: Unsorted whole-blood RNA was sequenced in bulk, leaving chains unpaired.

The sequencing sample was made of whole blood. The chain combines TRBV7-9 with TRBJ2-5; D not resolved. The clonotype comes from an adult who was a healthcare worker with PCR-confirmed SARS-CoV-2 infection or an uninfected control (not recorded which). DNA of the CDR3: TGTGCCAGCAGCTTAGGTCCTAGTTTTCGGGAGACCCAGTACTTC. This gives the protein CASSLGPSFRETQYF.